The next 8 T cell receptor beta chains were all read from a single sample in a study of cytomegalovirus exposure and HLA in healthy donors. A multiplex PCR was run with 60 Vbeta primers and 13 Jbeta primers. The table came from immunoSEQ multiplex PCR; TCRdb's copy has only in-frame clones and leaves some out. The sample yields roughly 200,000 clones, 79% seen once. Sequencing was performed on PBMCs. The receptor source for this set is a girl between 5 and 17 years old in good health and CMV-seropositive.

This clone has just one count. The CDR3 protein is CASSPLSGLETQYF. CDR3 DNA: TGTGCCAGCTCACCCCTGTCAGGGTTGGAGACCCAGTACTTC. The V gene is TRBV18, the J gene TRBJ2-5, with D tentatively TRBD1 (5 bases). This CDR3 is built from 14 residues. V was shortened by 3 bases and J by 5 bases, with 13 bases between the two germline ends. CDR1 and CDR2 (germline): KGHSH, LQKENI. The full variable domain, completed using reference TRBV18 and TRBJ2-5, is NAGVMQNPRHLVRRRGQEARLRCSPMKGHSHVYWYRQLPEEGLKFMVYLQKENIIDESGMPKERFSAEFPKEGPSILRIQQVVRGDSAAYFCASSPLSGLETQYFGPGTRLLVL.

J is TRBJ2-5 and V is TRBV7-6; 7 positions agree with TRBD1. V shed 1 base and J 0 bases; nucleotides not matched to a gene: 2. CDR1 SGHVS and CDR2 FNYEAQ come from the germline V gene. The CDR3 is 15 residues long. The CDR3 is CASSLVRGYQETQYF. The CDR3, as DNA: TGTGCCAGCAGCTTAGTCAGGGGGTACCAAGAGACCCAGTACTTC.

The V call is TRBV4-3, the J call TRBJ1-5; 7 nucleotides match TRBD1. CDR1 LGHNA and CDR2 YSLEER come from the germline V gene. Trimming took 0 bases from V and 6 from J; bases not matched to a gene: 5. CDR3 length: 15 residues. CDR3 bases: TGCGCCAGCAGCCAAGACCGGACAGGCGGTCAGCCCCAGCATTTT. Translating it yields CASSQDRTGGQPQHF.

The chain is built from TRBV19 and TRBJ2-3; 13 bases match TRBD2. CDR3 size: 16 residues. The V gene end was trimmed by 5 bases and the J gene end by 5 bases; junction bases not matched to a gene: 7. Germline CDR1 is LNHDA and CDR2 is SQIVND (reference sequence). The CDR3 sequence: CASSVRLAGGIDTQYF. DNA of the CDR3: TGTGCCAGTAGTGTCCGACTAGCGGGGGGTATAGATACGCAGTATTTT.

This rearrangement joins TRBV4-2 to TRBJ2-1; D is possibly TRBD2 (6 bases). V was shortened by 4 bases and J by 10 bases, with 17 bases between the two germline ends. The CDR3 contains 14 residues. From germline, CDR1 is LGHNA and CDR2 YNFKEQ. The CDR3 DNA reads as TGTGCCAGCAGCCCCACTGGTACGGGGGTCGAGCAGTTCTTC. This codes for CASSPTGTGVEQFF.

DNA for the CDR3: TGTGCCAGCAGTGGCCCCGGGACAGGGGGCGGTTACTACGAGCAGTACTTC. Residues: CASSGPGTGGGYYEQYF. The genes are TRBV25-1 and TRBJ2-7; 12 positions match TRBD1. Trimming cost V 4 bases and J 3 bases; bases outside gene matches: 10. The CDR3 consists of 17 residues. Germline loops: CDR1 MGHDK, CDR2 SYGVNS.

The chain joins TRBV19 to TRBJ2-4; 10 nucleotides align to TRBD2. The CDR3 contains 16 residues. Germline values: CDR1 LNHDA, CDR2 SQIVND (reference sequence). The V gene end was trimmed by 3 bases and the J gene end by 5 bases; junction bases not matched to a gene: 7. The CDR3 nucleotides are TGTGCCAGTAGTATCGGTCTAGCGGGGGACGAAAACATTCAGTACTTC. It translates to CASSIGLAGDENIQYF. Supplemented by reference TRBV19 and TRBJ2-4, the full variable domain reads DGGITQSPKYLFRKEGQNVTLSCEQNLNHDAMYWYRQDPGQGLRLIYYSQIVNDFQKGDIAEGYSVSREKKESFPLTVTSAQKNPTAFYLCASSIGLAGDENIQYFGAGTRLSVL.

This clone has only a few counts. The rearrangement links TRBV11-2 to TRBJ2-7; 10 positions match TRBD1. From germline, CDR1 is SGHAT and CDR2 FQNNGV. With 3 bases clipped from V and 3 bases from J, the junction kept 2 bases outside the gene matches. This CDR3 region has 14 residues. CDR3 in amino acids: CASSFGTGDYEQYF. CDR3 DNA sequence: TGTGCCAGCAGCTTCGGGACAGGGGACTACGAGCAGTACTTC.